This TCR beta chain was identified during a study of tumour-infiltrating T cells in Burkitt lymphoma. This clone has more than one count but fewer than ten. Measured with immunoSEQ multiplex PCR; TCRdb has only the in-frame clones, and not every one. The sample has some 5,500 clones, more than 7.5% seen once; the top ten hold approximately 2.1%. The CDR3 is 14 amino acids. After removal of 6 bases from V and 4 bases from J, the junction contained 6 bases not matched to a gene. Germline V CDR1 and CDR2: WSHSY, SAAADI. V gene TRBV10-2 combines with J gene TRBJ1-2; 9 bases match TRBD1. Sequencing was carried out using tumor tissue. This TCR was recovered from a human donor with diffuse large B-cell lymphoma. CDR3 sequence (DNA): TGCGCCAGCAGGGGGACAGGGCGCGGCTATGGCTACACCTTC. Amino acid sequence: CASRGTGRGYGYTF.